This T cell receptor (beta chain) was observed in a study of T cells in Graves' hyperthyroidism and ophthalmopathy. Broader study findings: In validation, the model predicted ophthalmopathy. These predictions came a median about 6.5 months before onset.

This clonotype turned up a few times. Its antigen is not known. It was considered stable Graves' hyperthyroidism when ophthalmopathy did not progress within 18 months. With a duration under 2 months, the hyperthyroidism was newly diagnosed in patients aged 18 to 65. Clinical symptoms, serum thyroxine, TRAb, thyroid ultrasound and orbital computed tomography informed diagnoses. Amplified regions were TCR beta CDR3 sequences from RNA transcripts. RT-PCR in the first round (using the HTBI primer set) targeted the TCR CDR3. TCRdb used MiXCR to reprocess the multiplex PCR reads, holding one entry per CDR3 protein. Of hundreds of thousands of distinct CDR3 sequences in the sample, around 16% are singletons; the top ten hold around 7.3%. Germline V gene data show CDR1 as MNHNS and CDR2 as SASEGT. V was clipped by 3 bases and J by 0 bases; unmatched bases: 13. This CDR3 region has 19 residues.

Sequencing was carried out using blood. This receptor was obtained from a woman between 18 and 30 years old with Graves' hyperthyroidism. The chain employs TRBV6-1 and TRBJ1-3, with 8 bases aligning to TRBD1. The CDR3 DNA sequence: TGTGCCAGCAGTGAGGAGACCGGGACAGGAGCCTTCTCTGGAAACACCATATATTTT. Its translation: CASSEETGTGAFSGNTIYF.